Shown below are 22 T cell receptor beta chains from a single sample sequenced in a study of OX40 agonist ivuxolimab in advanced cancers. Profiling relied on immunoSEQ multiplex PCR, and the TCRdb table lists in-frame clones only, not all of them. This sample has about 15,000 clones; approximately 80% occur once, and the top ten carry 35%. The sequencing used CD4+ or CD8+ T cells sorted from blood, collected in a trial of the OX40 agonist ivuxolimab. All receptors derive from an adult with an advanced solid tumor such as melanoma, head and neck, liver or kidney cancer.

CDR3 protein: CASSPRDIPPKPQHF. Here the CDR3 DNA reads TGTGCCAGCAGCCCCCGGGACATTCCCCCCAAGCCCCAGCATTTT. The gene calls are TRBV7-2 and TRBJ1-5; D is perhaps TRBD1 (6 bases). The germline gives CDR1 SGHTA, CDR2 FQGNSA. V lost 5 bases and J lost 8, with 19 bases in between. The length of the CDR3 is 15 residues.

The chain links TRBV7-9 to TRBJ1-1, with no clear D. V was shortened by 5 bases and J by 1 base, with 14 bases between the two germline ends. The CDR3 has 15 residues. CDR1 and CDR2 (germline): SEHNR, FQNEAQ (reference sequence). The CDR3 protein is CASSVSPNGNTEAFF. CDR3 nucleotide sequence: TGTGCCAGCAGCGTTAGCCCCAATGGGAACACTGAAGCTTTCTTT.

For the CDR3, the DNA is TGTGCTAGCGGGGCCTATGGCTACACCTTC. This sequence encodes CASGAYGYTF. The chain employs TRBV30 and TRBJ1-2; D may be TRBD1 (5 bases). Germline assignment: CDR1 GTSNPN and CDR2 SVGIG (reference sequence). The CDR3 loop spans 10 amino acids.

The rearrangement links TRBV27 to TRBJ2-7, with 8 bases fitting TRBD1. After removal of 3 bases from V and 9 bases from J, the junction contained 7 bases not matched to a gene. The germline V gene encodes CDR1 MNHEY and CDR2 SMNVEV (reference sequence). The CDR3 runs 13 residues. This CDR3 reads CASSFGQGWVQYF. CDR3 DNA sequence: TGTGCCAGCAGTTTCGGACAGGGCTGGGTGCAGTACTTC.

The chain joins TRBV5-1 to TRBJ2-1; D is perhaps TRBD2 (6 bases). This CDR3 comprises 14 residues. V lost 0 bases and J lost 7, with 11 bases in between. Germline CDR1 reads SGHRS; CDR2 reads YFSETQ. Here the CDR3 reads CASSLVAARNEQFF. DNA for the CDR3: TGCGCCAGCAGCTTGGTAGCGGCCAGGAATGAGCAGTTCTTC.

This clone came up a few times. The V and J genes are TRBV27 and TRBJ2-7; D uncertain. Per the germline V gene, CDR1 is MNHEY and CDR2 is SMNVEV (reference sequence). Trimming took 2 bases from V and 1 from J, leaving 6 bases between them. The CDR3 consists of 13 residues. The CDR3 region is CASSLDSSYEQYF. In DNA, the CDR3 is TGTGCCAGCAGTTTAGACTCATCCTACGAGCAGTACTTC.

Relative to its sample, this clone is medium-sized. The rearrangement uses TRBV7-2 and TRBJ1-2; a weak D match, TRBD1 (5 bases). V was shortened by 5 bases and J by 6 bases, with 10 bases between the two germline ends. Germline CDR1 reads SGHTA; CDR2 reads FQGNSA. This CDR3 region has 12 residues. CDR3 nucleotides: TGTGCCAGCAGCCCTCGGACAAATGGCTACACCTTC. This codes for CASSPRTNGYTF.

Points on this clone: Its ends do not fully match the called genes, so a read error is possible. This chain connects TRBV29-1 to TRBJ2-1, with TRBD2 matching over 7 bases. The CDR3 has 14 residues. CDR1 is SQVTM and CDR2 is ANQGSEA in the germline V gene. CDR3 residues: CGVDGLGSGNEQFF. The CDR3 DNA reads TGCGGCGTTGATGGTTTGGGTAGCGGGAATGAGCAGTTCTTC.

This clone was detected once. The rearrangement links TRBV9 to TRBJ2-4, with D perhaps given as TRBD1 or TRBD2 (5 bases each). The CDR3 loop spans 17 amino acids. Trimming stripped 0 bases from V and 3 bases from J, with 16 bases between. Germline CDR1 is SGDLS and CDR2 is YYNGEE. The CDR3 DNA is TGTGCCAGCAGCGTAGCTGTTAGGGGAGAGGGCAAAAACATTCAGTACTTC. This encodes CASSVAVRGEGKNIQYF.

This rearrangement joins TRBV7-2 to TRBJ2-6; possible D gene TRBD2, 5 bases. V gave up 3 bases and J gave up 6 bases, with 9 bases separating them. There are 14 residues in the CDR3. Germline V lookup: CDR1 SGHTA, CDR2 FQGNSA. DNA of the CDR3: TGTGCCAGCAGCTTGATGGACTCGGCCAACGTCCTGACTTTC. Residues: CASSLMDSANVLTF.

V and J are TRBV7-2 and TRBJ1-5; TRBD1 agrees at 7 bases. The CDR3 sequence is 15 residues long. Per the germline V gene, CDR1 is SGHTA and CDR2 is FQGNSA. The J segment lost 0 bases and the V segment lost 5 bases, leaving 4 bases of the junction unmatched. The CDR3 reads CASSDRANSNQPQHF. CDR3 nucleotide sequence: TGTGCCAGCAGCGACAGGGCGAATAGCAATCAGCCCCAGCATTTT.

This chain joins TRBV2 and TRBJ1-5; D possibly corresponds to TRBD1 (5 bases). In germline, CDR1 is SNHLY, CDR2 FYNNEI. The CDR3 has 14 residues. Between the trimmed V and J ends, which lost 8 bases and 3 bases, there was a span of 14 bases. CDR3 loop: CASHTTGFNQPQHF. The CDR3 region has the DNA TGTGCCAGCCACACCACAGGCTTCAATCAGCCCCAGCATTTT.

This rearrangement joins TRBV6-6 to TRBJ2-6; D ambiguous. From germline, CDR1 is MNHNY and CDR2 SVGAGI (reference sequence). This CDR3 spans 15 amino acids. V was clipped by 7 bases and J by 1 base, with 11 bases between them. This CDR3 is CASTSASSGANVLTF. DNA for the CDR3: TGTGCCAGCACCTCAGCGAGTTCTGGGGCCAACGTCCTGACTTTC.

To note about this clone: At the DNA level, this CDR3 is encoded by other sequences in the same sample as well. This chain joins TRBV27 and TRBJ1-2, with D possibly matching TRBD1 (5 bases). The length of the CDR3 is 13 residues. Germline V gene data show CDR1 as MNHEY and CDR2 as SMNVEV (reference sequence). V was clipped by 2 bases and J by 6 bases, with 10 bases between them. CDR3 bases: TGTGCCAGCAGTTTACTATGGGGCGATGGCTACACCTTC. Translated: CASSLLWGDGYTF.

This chain connects TRBV27 to TRBJ2-7; weak D call: TRBD1 (6 bases). Germline V CDR1 and CDR2: MNHEY, SMNVEV (reference sequence). Deletions cut 5 bases from V and 1 base from J, with 9 bases between. The CDR3 sequence is 13 residues long. The CDR3 reads CASSPGQSYEQYF. The CDR3 DNA reads TGTGCCAGCAGTCCGGGACAATCCTACGAGCAGTACTTC.

This chain links TRBV7-9 with TRBJ1-2; tentative D call: TRBD1 (5 bases). Trimming took 1 base from V and 5 from J, leaving 20 bases between them. Germline assignment: CDR1 SEHNR and CDR2 FQNEAQ (reference sequence). The CDR3 is 17 amino acids. This CDR3 is CASSLGPSLGGTYGYTF. CDR3 bases: TGTGCCAGCAGCTTAGGCCCCTCGCTCGGGGGAACATATGGCTACACCTTC. Full variable domain (remainder filled in from reference TRBV7-9 and TRBJ1-2): DTGVSQNPRHKITKRGQNVTFRCDPISEHNRLYWYRQTLGQGPEFLTYFQNEAQLEKSRLLSDRFSAERPKGSFSTLEIQRTEQGDSAMYLCASSLGPSLGGTYGYTFGSGTRLTVV.

DNA for the CDR3: TGTGCCAGCAGTGACTGGACTAGCGGCTACAATGAGCAGTTCTTC. Its protein is CASSDWTSGYNEQFF. The chain has TRBV2 and TRBJ2-1; 10 nucleotides line up with TRBD2. CDR3 length: 15 residues. Germline-derived CDR1 and CDR2 are SNHLY and FYNNEI. V lost 3 bases and J lost 3; bases outside the gene matches: 2.

V gene TRBV4-1 combines with J gene TRBJ1-5; unclear D gene. Trimming removed 1 base at V and 5 bases at J, with 6 bases between. The CDR3 contains 13 residues. From germline, CDR1 is MGHRA and CDR2 YSYEKL. CDR3 sequence (DNA): TGCGCCAGCAGCCAAGTCCCTGATCAGCCCCAGCATTTT. Protein: CASSQVPDQPQHF.

The chain uses TRBV19 and TRBJ2-7; D remains ambiguous. V dropped 2 bases and J dropped 7 bases, with 15 bases sitting between them. CDR1 is LNHDA and CDR2 is SQIVND in the germline V gene (reference sequence). CDR3 length: 14 residues. This CDR3 is CASSISGSAKEQYF. CDR3 DNA sequence: TGTGCCAGTAGTATATCGGGTTCCGCTAAGGAGCAGTACTTC.

CDR3 amino acids: CASSFLTNTEAFF. CDR3 bases: TGTGCCAGCAGCTTCTTAACGAACACTGAAGCTTTCTTT. The rearrangement links TRBV7-3 to TRBJ1-1; D unresolved. V was cut by 3 bases and J by 1 base, with 6 bases left in between. The CDR3 length is 13 residues. Germline V gene lookup returns CDR1 SGHTA and CDR2 FQGTGA.

As regards this clone: The germline gene is not matched at one end of the junction; a read error may be the cause. The chain couples TRBV5-5 to TRBJ1-5; D not certain. The CDR3 has 15 amino acids. CDR1 is SGHKS and CDR2 is YYEKEE in the germline V gene (reference sequence). CDR3: CASSQDLSSNQPQHF. The CDR3 DNA sequence: TGCGCCAGCAGCCAAGATTTGAGCAGCAATCAGCCCCAGCATTTT.

The V gene is TRBV6-6, the J gene TRBJ2-7; TRBD1 matches at 10 bases. The CDR3 has 15 residues. CDR1 MNHNY and CDR2 SVGAGI come from the germline V gene (reference sequence). The V gene end was trimmed by 2 bases and the J gene end by 5 bases; junction bases not matched to a gene: 6. The CDR3, as DNA: TGTGCCAGCAGTTACGAATGGGACAGGGGAAACGAGCAGTACTTC. Translating it yields CASSYEWDRGNEQYF.